Shown below are 8 T cell receptor beta chains from a single sample sequenced in a study of beta chain features in type 1 diabetes. Points from the study as a whole: TCRB CDR3s from Type 1 diabetes patients were moderately but significantly shorter in all four CD4+ subsets.

These receptors are not linked to any known antigen. Isolated RNA was reverse transcribed in full, so expressed TCRB transcripts were sequenced. Profiled with immunoSEQ multiplex PCR; TCRdb holds only in-frame clones, not every one. The top ten hold around 0.0099% of the sample, which has 330,000 or so clones, roughly an eighth seen once. Source material: naive CD4+ T cells from blood. These receptors came from a woman aged 18 to 35 with type 1 diabetes.

This clone was counted a few times. V gene TRBV5-1 combines with J gene TRBJ2-5; 9 bases fit TRBD1. Looked up from germline, CDR1 is SGHRS and CDR2 is YFSETQ. This CDR3 has 16 amino acids. The V gene end was trimmed by 4 bases and the J gene end by 1 base; junction bases not matched to a gene: 8. CDR3 DNA: TGCGCCAGCAGCCTGGGACAGGGTTCCATCCAAGAGACCCAGTACTTC. Translating gives CASSLGQGSIQETQYF.

This sequence joins TRBV30 and TRBJ1-4; weak D call: TRBD1 (5 bases). V lost 3 bases and J lost 8, with 16 bases in between. This CDR3 has 14 amino acids. Germline CDR1 reads GTSNPN; CDR2 reads SVGIG (reference sequence). The CDR3 DNA reads TGTGCCTGGAGACTCGGCGGGGGAGGAGAAAAACTGTTTTTT. Protein product: CAWRLGGGGEKLFF.

This clone was counted a few times. V is TRBV6-1 and J is TRBJ1-5; D gene unclear. V shed 3 bases and J shed 15 bases, with 12 bases lying between them. The CDR3 is 11 amino acids. Per germline, CDR1 MNHNS and CDR2 SASEGT. The CDR3 here is CASSDGRLGHF. For the CDR3, the DNA is TGTGCCAGCAGTGACGGCAGGCTCGGGCATTTT.

This sequence joins TRBV6-5 and TRBJ1-3, with D maybe TRBD1 (5 bases). The CDR3 is 15 amino acids. V was shortened by 4 bases and J by 0 bases, with 10 bases between the two germline ends. The germline CDR1 and CDR2 sequences are MNHEY and SVGAGI. CDR3 region: CASSSDSFSGNTIYF. CDR3 in DNA: TGTGCCAGCAGTTCCGACAGCTTCTCTGGAAACACCATATATTTT.

The chain recombines TRBV29-1 with TRBJ2-3, with TRBD2 identical over 10 bases. This CDR3 is built from 14 residues. The V gene's germline CDR1 is SQVTM and CDR2 ANQGSEA. V lost 3 bases to trimming and J lost 4 bases; unmatched junction nucleotides: 4. The CDR3 sequence is CSVDSGRAADTQYF. The CDR3 DNA is TGCAGCGTTGACAGCGGGAGGGCCGCAGATACGCAGTATTTT.

A few counts support this clone. The rearrangement links TRBV2 to TRBJ2-7; D uncertain. V lost 8 bases to trimming and J lost 6 bases, with 5 bases between them. In germline, CDR1 is SNHLY, CDR2 FYNNEI. The CDR3 extends over 9 amino acids. The CDR3 DNA follows: TGTGCCAGCTTATGCGAGCAGTACTTC. Its translation is CASLCEQYF.

This clone was found a few times. The chain links TRBV18 to TRBJ2-7; TRBD1 agrees at 7 bases. CDR1 and CDR2 from the germline V gene are KGHSH and LQKENI. CDR3 size: 16 residues. Trimming removed 3 bases from V and 1 base from J; junction bases left unmatched: 9. The CDR3 is CASSPFDRALSYEQYF. The CDR3 nucleotides read TGTGCCAGCTCACCCTTTGACAGGGCCCTTTCCTACGAGCAGTACTTC.

V is TRBV19 and J is TRBJ2-1, with unresolved D. V shed 0 bases and J shed 0 bases, with 9 bases lying between them. The CDR3 consists of 16 residues. Germline loops: CDR1 LNHDA, CDR2 SQIVND (reference sequence). The CDR3 protein is CASSIDSRLSYNEQFF. CDR3 DNA: TGTGCCAGTAGTATAGATTCCAGGCTCTCCTACAATGAGCAGTTCTTC.